One sample yielded the 4 T cell receptor beta chains listed below, sequenced in a study of T cell repertoires in cytomegalovirus infection. TCRdb recomputed calls from the reads with MiXCR, one row per CDR3 protein. The table shows about 180,000 distinct CDR3 sequences, with 14% occurring only once. The sequenced material came from PBMCs. Receptors were obtained from a human donor in good health (CMV status not recorded). Some clones in this sample may be carry-over from other donors' samples.

The table lists this clonotype with many counts. The V and J genes are TRBV7-2 and TRBJ1-3; D is possibly TRBD1 (5 bases). This CDR3 has 14 amino acids. V dropped 1 base and J dropped 10 bases, with 14 bases sitting between them. Germline loops: CDR1 SGHTA, CDR2 FQGNSA. In nucleotides, the CDR3 is TGTGCCAGCAGCTTAGAAGAGGGGATAAGGACCATATATTTT. Protein: CASSLEEGIRTIYF.

By share, this clonotype counts as hyperexpanded. This chain links TRBV15 with TRBJ2-1; D not certain. Trimming left V 5 bases short and J 8 bases short, with 10 bases between. CDR3 length: 12 residues. CDR1 LNHNV and CDR2 YYDKDF come from the germline V gene (reference sequence). The CDR3: CATSGRADEQFF. The CDR3 DNA reads TGTGCCACCAGCGGAAGAGCCGATGAGCAGTTCTTC.

This clonotype appeared many times. V usage is TRBV11-2 and J usage is TRBJ2-3; 12 nucleotides line up with TRBD2. Trimming cost V 5 bases and J 5 bases; bases outside gene matches: 11. CDR1 and CDR2 (germline): SGHAT, FQNNGV. The CDR3 is made up of 17 amino acids. The CDR3 is CASSLRQTSGSVDTQYF. In DNA, the CDR3 is TGTGCCAGCAGCCTACGCCAGACTAGCGGGAGTGTAGATACGCAGTATTTT.

This clonotype has a handful of counts. The chain couples TRBV7-3 to TRBJ1-2, with D possibly being TRBD1 (5 bases). Per germline, CDR1 SGHTA and CDR2 FQGTGA. Trimming removed 1 base from V and 7 bases from J, with 10 bases in between. The CDR3 covers 13 residues. Here the CDR3 reads CASSLRLGGGYTF. CDR3 DNA sequence: TGTGCCAGCAGCTTAAGACTTGGGGGTGGCTACACCTTC.